This is a list of T cell receptor beta chains from one sample in a study of cytomegalovirus exposure and HLA in healthy donors. Profiling relied on immunoSEQ multiplex PCR, and the TCRdb table lists in-frame clones only, not all of them. The top ten hold under 4% of the sample, which has 78,000 or so clones, about 94% seen once. The specimen sequenced was PBMCs. The receptors shown here come from a woman between 18 and 30 years old in good health and CMV-seropositive. Both conserved end residues are part of each CDR3. A D gene is named only where the DNA matches it firmly. Only some rows state a clone size, as once, few, many or a class for expanded clones.

TRBJ1-5 | once | TRBV28 | TRBD1 | 14 | CASNAGTENQPQHF | TGTGCCAGCAATGCCGGGACAGAGAATCAGCCCCAGCATTTT
TRBJ2-1 | NA | TRBV5-4 | NA | 12 | CASSLEWTEQFF | TGTGCCAGCAGCTTGGAATGGACAGAGCAGTTCTTC
TRBJ2-1 | NA | TRBV11-3 | TRBD2 | 14 | CASSPTRAGVEQFF | TGTGCCAGCAGCCCTACTCGGGCGGGGGTTGAGCAGTTCTTC
TRBJ1-4 | NA | TRBV7-6 | NA | 18 | CASSPIAAWSATNEKLFF | TGTGCCAGCAGCCCTATAGCGGCGTGGTCGGCAACTAATGAAAAACTGTTTTTT
TRBJ1-2 | NA | TRBV13 | NA | 15 | CASSLGTAELGGYTF | TGTGCCAGCAGCTTAGGAACAGCGGAATTGGGTGGCTACACCTTC
TRBJ2-7 | once | TRBV6-5 | NA | 13 | CASRDSARGEQYF | TGTGCCAGCAGGGACAGTGCTCGGGGTGAGCAGTACTTC
TRBJ1-1 | NA | TRBV6-5 | NA | 12 | CASRSENTEAFF | TGTGCCAGCAGGTCAGAGAACACTGAAGCTTTCTTT
TRBJ1-2 | NA | TRBV7-3 | TRBD1 | 13 | CASSVGTGQGYTF | TGTGCCAGCAGCGTCGGGACAGGGCAGGGCTACACCTTC
TRBJ2-7 | NA | TRBV5-4 | TRBD1 | 14 | CASSTRQGSYEQYF | TGTGCCAGCAGTACGAGACAGGGTTCCTACGAGCAGTACTTC
TRBJ2-1 | NA | TRBV4-1 | NA | 15 | CASRPRSAGYNEQFF | TGCGCCAGCAGGCCAAGATCGGCAGGCTACAATGAGCAGTTCTTC
TRBJ2-2 | NA | TRBV9 | TRBD2 | 15 | CASSVSSGSTGELFF | TGTGCCAGCAGCGTAAGTAGCGGGAGCACCGGGGAGCTGTTTTTT
TRBJ2-7 | once | TRBV15 | TRBD2 | 15 | CATSRGAGGTYEQYF | TGTGCCACCAGCAGAGGGGCGGGAGGTACCTACGAGCAGTACTTC
TRBJ2-1 | NA | TRBV5-1 | TRBD2 | 13 | CASSAGTSGEQFF | TGCGCCAGCAGCGCAGGGACTAGCGGGGAGCAGTTCTTC
TRBJ2-5 | NA | TRBV28 | NA | 13 | CASSFTGMETQYF | TGTGCCAGCAGTTTTACAGGGATGGAGACCCAGTACTTC
TRBJ1-1 | NA | TRBV27 | TRBD1 | 14 | CASSYRGLGTEAFF | TGTGCCAGCAGTTACAGGGGGCTGGGCACTGAAGCTTTCTTT
TRBJ2-7 | NA | TRBV27 | TRBD2 | 16 | CASRRFAGGSIDEQYF | TGTGCCAGCCGACGATTCGCTGGCGGGAGTATCGACGAGCAGTACTTC
TRBJ2-7 | NA | TRBV6-1 | NA | 13 | CASRPGDIYEQYF | TGTGCCAGCAGACCTGGAGATATCTACGAGCAGTACTTC
TRBJ2-1 | NA | TRBV29-1 | NA | 15 | CSVEYGWSSYNEQFF | TGCAGCGTTGAATATGGGTGGAGCTCCTACAATGAGCAGTTCTTC
TRBJ1-2 | NA | TRBV7-9 | NA | 14 | CASSLGPLRYGYTF | TGTGCCAGCAGCTTAGGCCCCCTCCGGTATGGCTACACCTTC
TRBJ2-3 | once | TRBV7-9 | NA | 18 | CASSLMPHGGMNTDTQYF | TGTGCCAGCAGCTTAATGCCTCATGGCGGGATGAACACAGATACGCAGTATTTT
TRBJ2-3 | NA | TRBV7-3 | TRBD1 | 17 | CASSSDRATSSTDTQYF | TGTGCCAGCAGCTCGGACAGGGCAACCTCTAGCACAGATACGCAGTATTTT
TRBJ1-2 | NA | TRBV11-2 | NA | 16 | CASSLARGGFTDGYTF | TGTGCCAGCAGCTTAGCTAGGGGGGGATTTACGGATGGCTACACCTTC
TRBJ2-3 | NA | TRBV11-1 | NA | 13 | CASSLGRGDTQYF | TGTGCCAGCAGCTTAGGTCGGGGGGATACGCAGTATTTT
TRBJ1-5 | NA | TRBV12-5 | TRBD1 | 17 | CASGLVLGQGINQPQHF | TGTGCTAGTGGTTTGGTTTTGGGACAGGGGATAAATCAGCCCCAGCATTTT
TRBJ1-1 | NA | TRBV30 | NA | 14 | CAWSVQRMNTEAFF | TGTGCCTGGAGTGTACAACGAATGAACACTGAAGCTTTCTTT
TRBJ1-1 | NA | TRBV27 | TRBD1 | 15 | CASSTGTGVNTEAFF | TGTGCCAGCAGTACCGGGACAGGGGTGAACACTGAAGCTTTCTTT
TRBJ1-2 | NA | TRBV7-9 | NA | 13 | CASSPQGQGGYTF | TGTGCCAGCAGCCCCCAGGGCCAGGGAGGCTACACCTTC
TRBJ2-5 | NA | TRBV28 | NA | 12 | CASSAGLETQYF | TGTGCCAGCAGTGCAGGGTTGGAGACCCAGTACTTC
TRBJ2-1 | once | TRBV27 | NA | 15 | CATRPELTTSLRQFF | TGTGCCACCCGGCCTGAACTTACAACTAGCTTACGGCAGTTCTTC
TRBJ2-7 | NA | TRBV27 | TRBD2 | 14 | CASSPGLAGDEQYF | TGTGCCAGCAGTCCGGGACTAGCAGGCGACGAGCAGTACTTC
TRBJ1-2 | NA | TRBV4-2 | NA | 16 | CASSQAQDISNYGYTF | TGTGCCAGCAGCCAAGCCCAGGATATTAGTAACTATGGCTACACCTTC
TRBJ1-6 | NA | TRBV5-1 | NA | 14 | CASSLTGYNSPLHF | TGCGCCAGCAGCTTGACGGGTTATAATTCACCCCTCCACTTT
TRBJ2-3 | NA | TRBV30 | TRBD2 | 16 | CAWSGTRTSGSGSQYF | TGTGCCTGGAGTGGTACTCGGACTAGCGGGAGTGGTTCGCAGTATTTT
TRBJ2-7 | NA | TRBV15 | TRBD1 | 15 | CATSRAGQGAYEQYF | TGTGCCACCAGCAGAGCGGGACAGGGCGCCTACGAGCAGTACTTC
TRBJ1-5 | NA | TRBV28 | NA | 13 | CASSLSSVQPQHF | TGTGCCAGCAGTTTAAGTAGCGTCCAGCCCCAGCATTTT
TRBJ1-1 | NA | TRBV9 | NA | 13 | CASSTSKNTEAFF | TGTGCCAGCAGCACCTCTAAGAACACTGAAGCTTTCTTT
TRBJ2-1 | NA | TRBV10-3 | NA | 15 | CAISDPGTSYNEQFF | TGTGCCATCAGTGACCCCGGGACAAGCTACAATGAGCAGTTCTTC
TRBJ2-6 | NA | TRBV5-1 | TRBD1 | 18 | CASSYPGQDLFGANVLTF | TGCGCCAGCAGCTACCCGGGACAGGACCTCTTTGGGGCCAACGTCCTGACTTTC
TRBJ1-2 | NA | TRBV29-1 | TRBD1 | 15 | CSVEGGTGRIYGYTF | TGCAGCGTTGAGGGTGGGACAGGGCGGATCTATGGCTACACCTTC
TRBJ2-2 | NA | TRBV7-9 | TRBD1 | 16 | CASTPNGQVLAGELFF | TGTGCCAGCACCCCCAACGGACAGGTTTTGGCCGGGGAGCTGTTTTTT
TRBJ2-5 | NA | TRBV6-1 | TRBD2 | 15 | CASSGLAGGQETQYF | TGTGCCAGCAGTGGACTAGCGGGGGGACAAGAGACCCAGTACTTC
TRBJ1-5 | NA | TRBV7-2 | NA | 15 | CASSISGKSNQPQHF | TGTGCCAGCAGTATATCAGGGAAGAGCAATCAGCCCCAGCATTTT
TRBJ2-7 | NA | TRBV4-3 | NA | 14 | CASSQEAGSLEQYF | TGCGCCAGCAGCCAAGAGGCAGGGTCTCTCGAGCAGTACTTC
TRBJ1-3 | once | TRBV5-1 | NA | 15 | CASSLRTVPGNTIYF | TGCGCCAGCAGCTTAAGGACAGTGCCTGGAAACACCATATATTTT
TRBJ2-7 | NA | TRBV18 | NA | 17 | CASSPTFWDKSSYEQYF | TGTGCCAGCTCACCAACGTTTTGGGACAAGAGCTCCTACGAGCAGTACTTC
TRBJ1-5 | few | TRBV7-8 | NA | 16 | CASSLRVQQVNQPQHF | TGTGCCAGCAGCTTAAGGGTCCAACAGGTAAATCAGCCCCAGCATTTT
TRBJ2-1 | NA | TRBV28 | NA | 11 | CASSSYYEQFF | TGTGCCAGCAGTTCCTATTATGAGCAGTTCTTC
TRBJ2-1 | NA | TRBV7-2 | NA | 12 | CASSPNSNEQFF | TGTGCCAGCAGCCCGAATAGCAATGAGCAGTTCTTC
TRBJ2-7 | NA | TRBV28 | TRBD2 | 16 | CASSPLAGDPLYEQYF | TGTGCCAGCAGTCCTCTAGCGGGAGACCCCCTCTACGAGCAGTACTTC
TRBJ1-5 | NA | TRBV4-1 | NA | 17 | CASSPRIHYDSNQPQHF | TGCGCCAGCAGCCCGAGGATTCATTATGATAGCAATCAGCCCCAGCATTTT
TRBJ1-5 | NA | TRBV4-1 | NA | 14 | CASSQGGWGRPQHF | TGCGCCAGCAGCCAAGGGGGATGGGGCCGGCCCCAGCATTTT
TRBJ1-1 | NA | TRBV6-1 | NA | 17 | CASSADDYFKMNTEAFF | TGTGCCAGCAGTGCCGACGACTACTTTAAGATGAACACTGAAGCTTTCTTT
TRBJ1-2 | NA | TRBV28 | NA | 9 | CASSGGCTF | TGTGCCAGCAGTGGGGGGTGCACCTTC
TRBJ2-7 | NA | TRBV20-1 | NA | 11 | CSARGDYEQYF | TGCAGTGCCCGCGGGGACTACGAGCAGTACTTC
TRBJ1-1 | NA | TRBV27 | NA | 16 | CASSLVQAKVNTEAFF | TGTGCCAGCAGTTTGGTACAGGCGAAGGTGAACACTGAAGCTTTCTTT
TRBJ1-1 | NA | TRBV28 | TRBD1 | 14 | CASSFDRANTEAFF | TGTGCCAGCAGTTTCGACAGGGCGAACACTGAAGCTTTCTTT